The 5 T cell receptor beta chains in this list originate from one sample, sequenced in a study of cytomegalovirus exposure and HLA in healthy donors. 13 Jbeta primers and 60 Vbeta primers were used for the PCR. The repertoire was sequenced with immunoSEQ multiplex PCR; TCRdb's copy has only in-frame clones and lacks some. This sample's table has approximately 50,000 clones. Sample: PBMCs. The origin of the receptors is a young man in good health and CMV-seropositive.

The V gene is TRBV10-1, the J gene TRBJ2-1; 8 nucleotides line up with TRBD2. This CDR3 has 16 residues. Unmatched junction bases numbered 6, after V lost 5 bases and J lost 0 bases. Germline V CDR1 and CDR2: WNHNN, SYGVQD (reference sequence). CDR3 in DNA: TGCGCCAGCAGTTCTGAGCGGGAGAGCTCCTACAATGAGCAGTTCTTC. It encodes CASSSERESSYNEQFF.

The chain employs TRBV4-1 and TRBJ1-4; no definite D call. CDR3 length: 18 residues. Germline CDR1 and CDR2: MGHRA and YSYEKL. Trimming stripped 0 bases from V and 0 bases from J, with 14 bases between. This chain's CDR3 is CASSQDPPSFATNEKLFF. For the CDR3, the DNA is TGCGCCAGCAGCCAAGATCCCCCCTCGTTTGCAACTAATGAAAAACTGTTTTTT.

This chain links TRBV19 with TRBJ2-5; tentatively, D is TRBD1 (5 bases). Germline CDR1 LNHDA, CDR2 SQIVND (reference sequence). The CDR3 is made up of 14 amino acids. The V and J ends lost 2 bases and 7 bases respectively, with 14 bases between them. The CDR3: CASSISRQMGTQYF. CDR3 bases: TGTGCCAGTAGTATAAGCAGACAGATGGGGACCCAGTACTTC.

The genes are TRBV7-9 and TRBJ2-7; 11 bases fit TRBD2. This CDR3 spans 15 amino acids. After removal of 5 bases from V and 7 bases from J, the junction contained 10 bases not matched to a gene. Germline CDR1 SEHNR, CDR2 FQNEAQ (reference sequence). DNA of the CDR3: TGTGCCAGCAGCCCTCCGGGACTAGCGGCTTTAGAGCAGTACTTC. Encoded protein: CASSPPGLAALEQYF. The full variable domain, in which reference TRBV7-9 and TRBJ2-7 provide the parts outside the CDR3, is DTGVSQNPRHKITKRGQNVTFRCDPISEHNRLYWYRQTLGQGPEFLTYFQNEAQLEKSRLLSDRFSAERPKGSFSTLEIQRTEQGDSAMYLCASSPPGLAALEQYFGPGTRLTVT.

The chain recombines TRBV7-8 with TRBJ1-2, with D possibly TRBD1 on 6 matching bases. Deletions cut 5 bases from V and 9 bases from J, with 10 bases between. CDR3 length: 11 amino acids. Looked up from germline, CDR1 is SGHVS and CDR2 is FQNEAQ. The CDR3 sequence is CASSVGQSYTF. In nucleotides, the CDR3 is TGTGCCAGCAGCGTGGGACAAAGCTACACCTTC.